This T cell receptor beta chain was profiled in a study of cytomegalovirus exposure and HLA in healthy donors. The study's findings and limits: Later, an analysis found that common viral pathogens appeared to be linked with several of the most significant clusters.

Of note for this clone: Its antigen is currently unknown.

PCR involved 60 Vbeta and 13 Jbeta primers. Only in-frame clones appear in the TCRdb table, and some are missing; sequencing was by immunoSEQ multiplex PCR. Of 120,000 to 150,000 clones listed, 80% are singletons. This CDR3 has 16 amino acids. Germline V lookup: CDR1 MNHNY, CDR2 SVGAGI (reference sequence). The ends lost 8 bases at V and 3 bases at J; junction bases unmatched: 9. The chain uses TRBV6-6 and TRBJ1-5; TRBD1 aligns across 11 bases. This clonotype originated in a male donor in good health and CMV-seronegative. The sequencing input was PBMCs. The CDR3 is CASLRDRGSNNQPQHF. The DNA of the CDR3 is TGTGCCAGCCTCCGGGACAGGGGGAGCAACAATCAGCCCCAGCATTTT.